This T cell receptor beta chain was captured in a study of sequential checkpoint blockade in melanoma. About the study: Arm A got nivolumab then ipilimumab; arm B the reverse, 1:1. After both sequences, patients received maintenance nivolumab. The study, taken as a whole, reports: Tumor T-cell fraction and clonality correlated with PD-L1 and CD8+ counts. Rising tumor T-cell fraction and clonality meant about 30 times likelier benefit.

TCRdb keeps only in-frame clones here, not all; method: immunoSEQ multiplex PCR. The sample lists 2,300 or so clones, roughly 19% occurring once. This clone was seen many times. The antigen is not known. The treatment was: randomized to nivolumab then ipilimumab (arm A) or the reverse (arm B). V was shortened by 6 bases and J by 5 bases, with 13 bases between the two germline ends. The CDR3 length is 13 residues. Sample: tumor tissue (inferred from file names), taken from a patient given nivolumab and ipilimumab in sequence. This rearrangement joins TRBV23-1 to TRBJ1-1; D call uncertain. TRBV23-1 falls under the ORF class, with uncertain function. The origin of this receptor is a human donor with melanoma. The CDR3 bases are TGCGCCAGCAGCTTCATGGTTGGAACTGAAGCTTTCTTT. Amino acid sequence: CASSFMVGTEAFF.